One sample yielded the 28 T cell receptor beta chains listed below, sequenced in a study of radiation and T cells in renal cell carcinoma. Profiling relied on immunoSEQ multiplex PCR, and the TCRdb table lists in-frame clones only, not all of them. There are some 150,000 clones in the sample; approximately 86% occur only once, and less than 20% lies in the top ten. The sample's time point: blood 4 weeks post-SBRT, at nephrectomy. The treatment is: 15 Gy SBRT to primary tumor, nephrectomy 4 weeks later. Sample: blood, taken from a patient whose treatment included radiotherapy and nephrectomy. Receptor source: a woman between 45 and 60 years old with renal cell carcinoma.

This chain links TRBV18 with TRBJ2-7; D may be TRBD1 (6 bases). In germline, CDR1 is KGHSH, CDR2 LQKENI. V lost 3 bases to trimming and J lost 2 bases, with 14 bases between them. This CDR3 has 15 amino acids. The CDR3 reads CASSPNRDTTYEQYF. Here the CDR3 DNA reads TGTGCCAGCTCACCTAACCGGGACACGACCTACGAGCAGTACTTC.

V is TRBV28 and J is TRBJ1-2, with 9 bases matching TRBD1. Trimming removed 6 bases from V and 7 bases from J; junction bases left unmatched: 9. CDR3 length: 14 amino acids. Germline lookup yields CDR1 MDHEN and CDR2 SYDVKM. The CDR3 DNA reads as TGTGCCAGCAGGGGACAGGGAAGTTATTTTGGCTACACCTTC. It is translated as CASRGQGSYFGYTF.

This sequence joins TRBV6-5 and TRBJ1-6; weak D call: TRBD1 (5 bases). CDR3 size: 14 residues. Looked up from germline, CDR1 is MNHEY and CDR2 is SVGAGI. V was clipped by 2 bases and J by 7 bases, with 9 bases between them. CDR3: CASSYGRDNSPLHF. The CDR3 bases are TGTGCCAGCAGTTACGGCAGGGACAATTCACCCCTCCACTTT.

The chain links TRBV5-1 to TRBJ1-4; 11 bases are a match to TRBD1. This CDR3 comprises 14 residues. V trimming: 3 bases; J trimming: 7 bases; junction bases outside the gene matches: 2. In germline, CDR1 is SGHRS, CDR2 YFSETQ. CDR3 loop: CASSSGTGGEKLFF. The CDR3, as DNA: TGCGCCAGCAGCTCCGGGACAGGGGGTGAAAAACTGTTTTTT.

The J gene is TRBJ2-7, the V gene TRBV7-9; 9 nucleotides align to TRBD1. The V gene's germline CDR1 is SEHNR and CDR2 FQNEAQ (reference sequence). V shed 3 bases, J shed 4 bases, and the junction held 4 bases outside the gene matches. CDR3 length: 14 amino acids. CDR3 amino acids: CASSFGTGRYEQYF. The CDR3 bases are TGTGCCAGCAGCTTCGGGACAGGGCGGTACGAGCAGTACTTC.

This clone occurred once. The J gene is TRBJ2-5, the V gene TRBV28; 14 bases map to TRBD2. The V segment lost 5 bases and the J segment 5 bases; nucleotides outside the gene matches: 4. Germline lookup yields CDR1 MDHEN and CDR2 SYDVKM. CDR3 length: 15 residues. The CDR3 nucleotides are TGTGCCAGCAGTCTGGGACTAGCGGGGGTGGAGACCCAGTACTTC. Translated, it gives CASSLGLAGVETQYF.

The chain joins TRBV11-3 to TRBJ2-2; D ambiguous. The CDR3 totals 15 residues. V was clipped by 5 bases and J by 3 bases, with 13 bases between them. CDR1 is SGHNT and CDR2 is YENEEA in the germline V gene. This CDR3 is CASSQSGRYTGELFF. The CDR3 nucleotides read TGTGCCAGCAGCCAGTCCGGACGTTACACCGGGGAGCTGTTTTTT.

This clone was detected once. The chain joins TRBV28 to TRBJ2-7, with unresolved D. The V gene lost 5 bases and the J gene lost 3 bases, with 8 bases spanning the gap. The CDR3 extends over 12 amino acids. Germline V CDR1 and CDR2: MDHEN, SYDVKM. In nucleotides, the CDR3 is TGTGCCAGCAGTCTAACCGGCTACGAGCAGTACTTC. It translates to CASSLTGYEQYF.

The chain employs TRBV6-5 and TRBJ1-2; weak D call: TRBD1 (5 bases). Trimming left V 6 bases short and J 8 bases short, with 16 bases between. Germline loops: CDR1 MNHEY, CDR2 SVGAGI. The CDR3 is 13 amino acids. Here the CDR3 DNA reads TGTGCCAGCAGCCCAGGGTTCCTAAGGGGCTACACCTTC. It translates to CASSPGFLRGYTF.

This clone appeared a single time. The V gene is TRBV15, the J gene TRBJ2-1; 8 nucleotides agree with TRBD2. CDR3 length: 17 amino acids. Germline-derived CDR1 and CDR2 are LNHNV and YYDKDF (reference sequence). The V segment lost 2 bases and the J segment 7 bases; nucleotides outside the gene matches: 13. Here the CDR3 DNA reads TGTGCCACCAGCAGAACCGGTGGATGGCTAGCGGGTAATGAGCAGTTCTTC. This codes for CATSRTGGWLAGNEQFF.

The V and J genes are TRBV4-1 and TRBJ2-5; D could derive from TRBD1 or TRBD2 (6 bases each). Germline lookup yields CDR1 MGHRA and CDR2 YSYEKL. The ends were cut back, 4 bases at V and 3 bases at J, with 15 bases in the middle. This CDR3 spans 15 amino acids. DNA of the CDR3: TGCGCCAGCAGCCCCCAGGAGGGGGGCAAAGAGACCCAGTACTTC. It codes for CASSPQEGGKETQYF.

The gene calls are TRBV7-9 and TRBJ1-3; the D gene is possibly TRBD1 (6 bases). The CDR3 runs 14 residues. V was pared by 5 bases and J by 3 bases, with 11 bases between. Germline loops: CDR1 SEHNR, CDR2 FQNEAQ (reference sequence). The CDR3 protein is CASSDTGFGNTIYF. CDR3 coding DNA: TGTGCCAGCAGCGATACAGGGTTTGGAAACACCATATATTTT.

The chain couples TRBV7-8 to TRBJ1-1; D perhaps matches TRBD1 (5 bases). The CDR3 spans 14 residues. V was shortened by 5 bases and J by 4 bases, with 14 bases between the two germline ends. Germline CDR1 and CDR2: SGHVS and FQNEAQ. CDR3 in DNA: TGTGCCAGCAGCCCCCAGAGGGGAGGCACTGAAGCTTTCTTT. Encoded protein: CASSPQRGGTEAFF.

The CDR3 DNA reads as TGTGCCAGCAGCTTAGAGGGACTAGCGGGGGGGCTTATCCAAGAGACCCAGTACTTC. Encoded protein: CASSLEGLAGGLIQETQYF. The chain couples TRBV11-2 to TRBJ2-5; 16 bases fit TRBD2. The germline gives CDR1 SGHAT, CDR2 FQNNGV. V dropped 0 bases and J dropped 1; count of bases not matched to a gene: 5. This CDR3 has 19 amino acids.

The chain recombines TRBV9 with TRBJ2-1; 7 bases fit TRBD2. The V gene end was trimmed by 0 bases and the J gene end by 7 bases; junction bases not matched to a gene: 10. The CDR3 is 16 amino acids. Germline CDR1 and CDR2: SGDLS and YYNGEE. CDR3 loop: CASSVVGLADWNEQFF. As DNA, the CDR3 is TGTGCCAGCAGCGTAGTCGGGCTAGCGGATTGGAATGAGCAGTTCTTC.

The chain recombines TRBV19 with TRBJ1-4, with D uncertain. The V end was cut by 0 bases, the J end by 7 bases, with 12 bases between. The CDR3 contains 15 residues. Germline loops: CDR1 LNHDA, CDR2 SQIVND (reference sequence). DNA of the CDR3: TGTGCCAGTAGTATAGATTCGGTCCCAGGTGAAAAACTGTTTTTT. Translating gives CASSIDSVPGEKLFF.

In nucleotides, the CDR3 is TGTGCCAGCAGCTTCACTGGAGAACCTACTAACTATGGCTACACCTTC. Protein: CASSFTGEPTNYGYTF. The chain joins TRBV7-8 to TRBJ1-2; the D is unclear. CDR3 length equals 16 residues. Germline loops: CDR1 SGHVS, CDR2 FQNEAQ. The V and J ends lost 3 bases and 0 bases respectively, with 14 bases between them.

This rearrangement joins TRBV10-1 to TRBJ2-5; TRBD2 aligns across 7 bases. The J call is doubtful: the DNA matches TRBJ2-7 better. From germline, CDR1 is WNHNN and CDR2 SYGVQD (reference sequence). CDR3 length equals 14 residues. The CDR3 bases are TGCGCCAGCAGTGAAGCGGGATCCACCTACGAGCAGTACTTC. Translation: CASSEAGSTYEQYF.

This chain links TRBV5-1 with TRBJ2-5; TRBD1 is a possible D gene (6 bases). Trimming stripped 2 bases from V and 2 bases from J, with 22 bases between. The CDR3 runs to 18 residues. Germline CDR1 SGHRS, CDR2 YFSETQ. The CDR3 nucleotides read TGCGCCAGCAGCTTAGGGGGAATTCAATCCGTAATACAAGAGACCCAGTACTTC. It yields the protein CASSLGGIQSVIQETQYF. Looking up the rest from reference TRBV5-1 and TRBJ2-5 gives the full variable domain: KAGVTQTPRYLIKTRGQQVTLSCSPISGHRSVSWYQQTPGQGLQFLFEYFSETQRNKGNFPGRFSGRQFSNSRSEMNVSTLELGDSALYLCASSLGGIQSVIQETQYFGPGTRLLVL.

The chain uses TRBV2 and TRBJ1-1; D is undetermined. Between the trimmed V and J ends, which lost 3 bases and 6 bases, there was a span of 11 bases. The length of the CDR3 is 13 residues. In germline, CDR1 is SNHLY, CDR2 FYNNEI. CDR3 DNA sequence: TGTGCCAGCAGTGAGAGAGGGTTCGCTGAAGCTTTCTTT. Translated, it gives CASSERGFAEAFF.

This chain uses TRBV29-1 with TRBJ1-1; D ambiguous. V was clipped by 7 bases and J by 10 bases, with 28 bases between them. Germline CDR1 and CDR2: SQVTM and ANQGSEA. The CDR3 length is 15 residues. CDR3 in amino acids: CSAKSLTEDATPAFF. The DNA for the CDR3 is TGCAGCGCCAAAAGCCTCACTGAGGACGCCACTCCAGCTTTCTTT.

Here the CDR3 reads CASSQDLGRAEQFF. The CDR3 DNA reads TGTGCCAGCAGCCAAGATCTCGGGCGCGCTGAGCAGTTCTTC. J is TRBJ2-1 and V is TRBV14; D call uncertain. Germline CDR1 is SGHDN and CDR2 is FVKESK. V was pared by 0 bases and J by 9 bases, with 12 bases between. This CDR3 contains 14 residues.

V usage is TRBV28 and J usage is TRBJ2-1; D remains unclear. The CDR3 is made up of 11 amino acids. V was pared by 4 bases and J by 10 bases, with 8 bases between. CDR1 is MDHEN, CDR2 SYDVKM, per germline. The CDR3, as DNA: TGTGCCAGCAGTTCGGTATGGGAGCAGTTCTTC. It specifies CASSSVWEQFF.

V and J are TRBV5-8 and TRBJ2-7; no reliable D call. The CDR3 contains 12 residues. CDR1 is SGHTS and CDR2 is YDEGEE in the germline V gene. V was shortened by 5 bases and J by 3 bases, with 9 bases between the two germline ends. The CDR3 sequence is CASSWVNYEQYF. CDR3 sequence (DNA): TGTGCCAGCAGTTGGGTCAACTACGAGCAGTACTTC.

This clone was counted a single time. The rearrangement links TRBV7-2 to TRBJ1-1, with TRBD1 matching over 9 bases. V lost 5 bases, J lost 1 base, and 2 bases stayed unmatched. The CDR3 loop spans 14 amino acids. Germline V gene lookup returns CDR1 SGHTA and CDR2 FQGNSA. The DNA for the CDR3 is TGTGCCAGCAGCCCGGACAGGGGGAACACTGAAGCTTTCTTT. Translating it yields CASSPDRGNTEAFF.

The J gene is TRBJ2-3, the V gene TRBV5-6; D call uncertain. Germline CDR1 reads SGHDT; CDR2 reads YYEEEE. This CDR3 has 15 residues. The V end lost 1 base, the J end lost 0 bases, and 9 bases lay between the germline ends. The CDR3 is CASSLKTSSTDTQYF. The CDR3 DNA reads as TGTGCCAGCAGCTTGAAGACAAGCAGCACAGATACGCAGTATTTT.

The chain combines TRBV9 with TRBJ1-3; possible D gene TRBD1, 5 bases. Trimming cost V 3 bases and J 7 bases, with 17 bases left between them. Germline values: CDR1 SGDLS, CDR2 YYNGEE. CDR3 size: 15 residues. DNA for the CDR3: TGTGCCAGCAGCGCTAATGCAGGGACCTCGAACACCATATATTTT. Encoded protein: CASSANAGTSNTIYF.

The chain links TRBV5-4 to TRBJ1-2, with TRBD1 matching over 9 bases. CDR1 and CDR2 from the germline V gene are SGHNT and YYREEE (reference sequence). The CDR3 length is 13 residues. Trimming removed 6 bases from V and 5 bases from J; junction bases left unmatched: 5. CDR3 DNA sequence: TGTGCCAGCATCCCGGACAGGGGTTATGGCTACACCTTC. Translated: CASIPDRGYGYTF.